Here is one T cell receptor (beta chain) with its context. The specificity of this receptor is unknown. Base quality data are lacking; no much larger clone is found one base away. RNA was extracted with the RNeasy kit and 0.5 to 1 ug was reverse transcribed using random hexamers. The immunoSEQ multiplex PCR assay, covering 54 Vbeta and 13 Jbeta segments, was used to amplify TCR beta CDR3 regions. To correct PCR amplification bias, a synthetic template baseline was used for both primer optimization and computational correction. Under the source paper's analysis protocol: Reads were assigned to V, D and J genes according to IMGT and analyzed in immunoSEQ Analyzer, with only productive sequences retained. To calculate clonality, Shannon entropy was normalized by log2 of the number of productive unique sequences and then subtracted from one. For each patient and control, public and private clones were evaluated among the 100 most prevalent clones. A clone was defined as Susac-specific if it was absent from the healthy and MS cohorts, from more than 850 published viral clones and from other ImmuneACCESS disease sequences. In TCRdb, the public reads were trimmed at Q25 with fastp and aligned with MiXCR, with productive beta chains retained. Each entry merges the rows of one CDR3 protein and shows their most common DNA and genes. The V and J calls were determined by TCRdb, not by the authors. Here the sample has 250,000 to 350,000 distinct CDR3 sequences; about 91% occur a single time. The ten biggest clones cover roughly 0.064% of the sample.

The germline V gene specifies LGHNA as CDR1 and YNFKEQ as CDR2. Including cysteine and phenylalanine, the CDR3 has 15 amino acids. Only the CDR3 portion is preserved as DNA: 45 bases, with reading frame beginning at the first base. A distance of 18 bases separates the germline ends of V and J, which lose 8 bases and 7 bases respectively. This sample is drawn from a study of CD8 T cells in Susac syndrome (dated by TCRdb to between 2018 and 2020). Study-wide context: Whether CD8+ T cell activation and differentiation in Susac syndrome was antigen driven was tested using repertoire sequencing. What the work shows at the level of the full study, not this receptor alone: The TCR sequencing and HLA analysis was acknowledged to have included a relatively small number of individuals.

Peripheral blood CD8+ and CD4+ T cells from healthy donors, Susac syndrome patients and multiple sclerosis patients were profiled by high-throughput TCR beta sequencing. The multiple sclerosis controls were treatment-naive patients who had stable or active relapsing-remitting disease and met the revised McDonald criteria. Bulk CD8+ and CD4+ T cells were purified by magnetic negative isolation, while CD8+ TEMRA cells were enriched using FACS. Blood was collected in EDTA tubes and processed within 24 hours, with PBMCs isolated through density gradient centrifugation. PBMCs destined for TCR sequencing were cryopreserved in liquid nitrogen and later thawed in a 37 °C water bath. Purity of sorted or isolated CD4+, CD8+ and CD8+ TEMRA cells was at least 90%.

This receptor chain uses TRBV4-2 and TRBJ2-6; no confident D gene assignment can be made. Sequencing was done on a sample of CD4+ T cells from PBMCs. This sequence originates from a human donor with multiple sclerosis. The CDR3 amino acid sequence is: CASGETDNSANVLTF. The DNA is TGTGCCAGCGGCGAGACTGACAATTCTGCCAACGTCCTGACTTTC.